The entry below gives a single TCR beta chain sequence along with its context. Its target is not known. This sample is drawn from a study of blood T cells in healthy people across ages. Study results and limitations: Measured against age, TCR beta diversity per million T cells decreased in a roughly linear manner. Investigators treated diversity estimates from one million T cells as underestimates. PBMC samples, being unsorted, prevented any conclusive comparison of naive and antigen-experienced cells.

A sample-barcoded 5' primer and a J-beta primer mix were used in a second PCR of roughly 7 to 11 cycles. TCRdb reprocessed the 5' RACE reads with MiXCR, giving one entry per CDR3 protein. Of 1.5 million to 2 million distinct CDR3 sequences in the sample, approximately 28% were seen once. Between the trimmed V and J ends, which lost 6 bases and 2 bases, there was a span of 13 bases. The CDR3 covers 14 residues. Germline CDR1 is WSHSY and CDR2 is SAAADI. The source of this sequence is a woman in her twenties or thirties in good health. Specimen: blood. The chain recombines TRBV10-2 with TRBJ1-1; D not resolved. The CDR3 region is CASSLNEGNTEAFF. Written as DNA, the CDR3 is TGCGCCAGCAGCTTAAACGAGGGTAACACTGAAGCTTTCTTT.